This T cell receptor beta chain was captured by sequencing in a study of blood T cell repertoires in COVID-19. Across the study: Samples taken during acute and convalescent COVID-19 were collected in the United States, Italy and Spain. T cells, B-cell-depleted T cells, or PBMCs supplied cDNA or gDNA.

The data were produced by immunoSEQ multiplex PCR, yet TCRdb's version contains in-frame clones alone and is incomplete. The sample contains approximately 270,000 clones, just under 85% of which appear only once. This CDR3 region has 14 residues. Looked up from germline, CDR1 is LNHDA and CDR2 is SQIVND (reference sequence). V lost 2 bases, J lost 3 bases, and 10 bases lay in between. The TCR sequence derives from a man aged 80 or over with acute or convalescent COVID-19. Sequenced sample: peripheral blood. The rearrangement joins TRBV19 to TRBJ1-2; no clear D. CDR3 coding DNA: TGTGCCAGTAGTATAAGGGAGGCCCACTATGGCTACACCTTC. The encoded protein is CASSIREAHYGYTF. Together with reference TRBV19 and TRBJ1-2, the CDR3 gives the full variable domain: DGGITQSPKYLFRKEGQNVTLSCEQNLNHDAMYWYRQDPGQGLRLIYYSQIVNDFQKGDIAEGYSVSREKKESFPLTVTSAQKNPTAFYLCASSIREAHYGYTFGSGTRLTVV.